The sequence of this T cell receptor beta chain was determined in a study of a mutant IDH1 vaccine in newly diagnosed glioma. Points on this clone: Its target is not known.

The CDR3 consists of 15 residues. Trimming shortened V by 1 base and J by 6 bases, and 12 bases separated the two germline ends. The V gene's germline CDR1 is SGHVS and CDR2 FNYEAQ. Sequencing was performed with immunoSEQ multiplex PCR; in TCRdb, only in-frame clones are kept and a portion is missing. The sample includes roughly 74,000 clones, roughly 85% seen only once; the top ten take over 2%. Time point specified: week 23, last vaccination. A 20-mer mutant IDH1 peptide at 300 ug was injected subcutaneously with topical imiquimod. Each astrocytoma in the donors was new, WHO grade 3 or 4, IDH1-mutant and ATRX-lost.

V and J are TRBV7-6 and TRBJ2-2, with D possibly TRBD2 on 6 matching bases. The sample here was PBMCs, taken from a glioma patient whose treatment included an IDH1 peptide vaccine. The clonotype comes from a man aged 25-40 years with glioma. Some clones in this sample may be carry-over from other donors' samples. The CDR3 DNA follows: TGTGCCAGCAGCTTAGAGCGCGGGACTGCCGGGGAGCTGTTTTTT. It specifies CASSLERGTAGELFF.